This TCR beta chain is from a study of T cells after yellow fever vaccination. Study conclusions and caveats: Subsequent to the booster, the majority of primary-vaccination clones reappeared (approximately 95% CD4, 85% to 90% CD8). Just a small share of clonotypes turned up in the CD4 compartment as well as the CD8 compartment.

The V and J ends lost 5 bases and 9 bases respectively, with 14 bases between them. This CDR3 contains 12 residues. A 5'RACE template-switching step, the method used to make TCR cDNA, added a universal primer site and UMIs. TCRdb re-derived calls from the 5' RACE reads in MiXCR, one entry per CDR3 protein. The sample holds 510,000 or so distinct CDR3 sequences, over 15% seen once. This clonotype came up a few times. The antigen remains undetermined. The source was PBMCs, collected 15 days after the yellow fever booster vaccination. The chain carries TRBV12-3 or TRBV12-4 and TRBJ2-7; D not resolved. The receptor was derived from a man aged 30-40 years who received the YFV17D yellow fever vaccine. CDR3 sequence reads: CASSTDGYLQYF. CDR3 nucleotides: TGTGCCAGCAGTACAGACGGGTACTTGCAGTACTTC.